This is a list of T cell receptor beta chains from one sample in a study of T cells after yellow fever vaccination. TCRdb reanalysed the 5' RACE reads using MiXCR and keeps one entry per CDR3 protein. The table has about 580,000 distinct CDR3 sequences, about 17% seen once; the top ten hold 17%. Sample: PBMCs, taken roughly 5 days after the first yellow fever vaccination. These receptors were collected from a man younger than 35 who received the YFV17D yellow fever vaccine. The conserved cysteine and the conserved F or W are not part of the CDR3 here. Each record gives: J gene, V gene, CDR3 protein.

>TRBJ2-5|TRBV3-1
ASSRKEETQY
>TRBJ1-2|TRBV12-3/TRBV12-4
ASRLRTRYGYT
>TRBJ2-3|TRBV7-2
ASSSLAGSADTQY
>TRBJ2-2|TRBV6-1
ASRRDGSPGELF
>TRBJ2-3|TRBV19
ASSIRRTDTQY
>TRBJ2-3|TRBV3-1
ASSSLAGVLTDTQY
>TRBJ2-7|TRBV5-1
ASSPEGTGTHEQY
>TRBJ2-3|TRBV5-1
ASSSGGQSDTQY
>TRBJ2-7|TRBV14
ASSPWDRDEQY
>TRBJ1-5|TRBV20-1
SAVTGQGNQPQH
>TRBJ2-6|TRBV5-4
ASSPGQGARGANVLT
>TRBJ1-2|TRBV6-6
ASVVNYGYT
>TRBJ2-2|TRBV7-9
ASSFKRTGSNTGELF
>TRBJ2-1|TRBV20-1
SARHSGVSYNEQF
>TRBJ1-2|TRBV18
ASSPRQVAEGYT
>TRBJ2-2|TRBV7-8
ASSGLLAGDSANTGELF
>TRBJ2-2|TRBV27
ASSLMADTGELF
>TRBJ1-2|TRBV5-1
ASSLRGADYGYT
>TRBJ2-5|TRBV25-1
ASSEWAETQY
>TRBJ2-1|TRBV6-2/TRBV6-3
ASSYGDLQF